Sequencing of this TCR beta chain was carried out in a study of CD8+ T cells in alopecia areata. The wider study: For the treated group, dosing was oral tofacitinib at 5 to 10 mg twice daily. The study gave tofacitinib for 6 to 18 months, then 6 months off drug.

Collected material from alopecia areata patients comprised lesional scalp punch biopsies and peripheral blood. PBMC-derived CD4+ and CD8+ T cells were sorted. Germline V gives CDR1 SGHTA, CDR2 FQGNSA. V lost 5 bases and J 8 bases, leaving 13 bases between the germline ends. The CDR3 covers 14 residues. Reverse transcribed after extraction, RNA yielded cDNA as the sequencing template. Assay used: immunoSEQ multiplex PCR; TCRdb lists only in-frame clones, some missing. The profile covers over 150,000 clones, with around 63% appearing a single time and about 1.5% taken by the ten largest. Sequenced here: CD4+ T cells sorted from blood, sampled at week 0. This clonotype originated in a human donor with alopecia areata. This chain connects TRBV7-2 to TRBJ1-6; TRBD1 is a possible D gene (5 bases). In DNA form, the CDR3 reads TGTGCCAGCAGCCTTCAGACAGAATATTCACCCCTCCACTTT. This encodes CASSLQTEYSPLHF.